What follows describes a single T cell receptor beta chain. Its cognate antigen has yet to be identified. No base qualities exist here, and no much larger clone lies one base off it. Genomic DNA was extracted with the Qiagen DNeasy kit from unsorted PBMCs and from negatively selected CD4+ and CD8+ fractions. Using primers that anneal to V and J segments, immunoSEQ multiplex PCR amplified the TCR beta CDR3 regions. A synthetic immune receptor repertoire was used to minimize amplification bias, and remaining bias was computationally removed after sequencing. Processing in the source paper ran as follows. Repertoire diversity was quantified as the Shannon entropy index using custom Python scripts. Unsorted, CD4+ and CD8+ repertoires were analyzed separately, except for combined analyses in which CD4+ and CD8+ sequences were merged in silico. Clonal expansion was defined as a frequency increase of at least 2-fold after treatment compared with C1D1, and clones undetected at baseline were assigned a pseudocount of 0.5. Singleton clones were defined as clones with 0 or 1 copy at C1D1, and non-singleton clones were defined as clones with 2 or more copies. Clones expanded in unsorted samples were assigned a CD4+, CD8+ or unknown annotation through matching of protein sequences in sorted samples from the same patient. Wilcoxon tests on paired samples were used to test diversity changes from C1D1 to C4D1. Not all clones reach the TCRdb copy of this immuneACCESS table, which keeps in-frame sequences only. Checked studies attribute under half of the gap to unresolved V genes and leave the rest unexplained. The DNA gave D and trimming, while V, J and clone size come from that table. A total of approximately 79,000 clones appear in this sample, roughly 91% of them only once. Roughly 2.6% of the sample comes from the top ten.

The sample comes from a study of PD-1 blockade in classical Hodgkin lymphoma (dated by TCRdb to about 2020). General notes on the study: Nivolumab dosing was 3 mg/kg intravenously every 2 weeks, continuing until either disease progression or unacceptable toxicity. The study used CyTOF and TCR beta sequencing to define a peripheral blood immune signature of response to PD-1 blockade in classical Hodgkin lymphoma.

The time point label here, explained by the study, means: cycle 2 day 1 (C2D1) of nivolumab. All trial patients had relapsed after autologous stem cell transplantation, with cohorts A, B and C differing in prior brentuximab vedotin exposure. The trial cohort comprised a few dozen patients with relapsed/refractory classical Hodgkin lymphoma whose best overall responses were complete response, partial response or progressive disease. In the multi-cohort phase II CheckMate 205 trial, trial patients received single-agent nivolumab. Best overall response was determined by an independent review committee according to the 2007 International Working Group response criteria. Trial PBMCs were collected immediately before nivolumab initiation (C1D1) and during therapy at cycle 2 day 1 and cycle 4 day 1. Peripheral blood was collected in 8 mL Vacutainer Cell Preparation Tubes, from which PBMCs were isolated by centrifugation and then cryopreserved.

Broad study findings and their caveats: Among trial patients, those achieving complete response had baseline diversity similar to that of newly diagnosed patients, while diversity was significantly lower in partial responders and progressors. Diversity was lower in patients who began nivolumab less than 1 year after ASCT, so these patients were left out of later analyses to avoid confounding by immune reconstitution. Baseline TCR diversity was reported to be lower in newly diagnosed patients than in healthy donors, and even lower in relapsed/refractory patients. A significant rise by C4D1 was seen in CD4+ but not CD8+ TCR diversity (p=0.0027 vs p=0.16), with the rise being most apparent in complete responders (p=0.02). The study was limited to a single clinical trial cohort, and causes of repertoire differences, possibly disease activity or prior therapy, remained undefined.

The CDR3 goes from the cysteine to the phenylalanine over 14 residues. The only DNA kept is the CDR3, 42 bases in frame from the first base. V is cut by 0 bases and J by 1 base, and the space between the germline ends is 10 bases. CDR1 and CDR2 (GTSNPN, SVGIG) derive from the germline V gene (reference sequence). This material consisted of peripheral blood mononuclear cells (PBMCs), taken before the second cycle of nivolumab. The receptor was derived from a human donor with classical Hodgkin lymphoma. The V and J segments used are TRBV30 and TRBJ2-7; tentative D gene TRBD1, with 5 bases matching. The DNA sequence reads TGTGCCTGGAGTGTTGGGGCAGGATCCTACGAGCAGTACTTC. Its amino acids are CAWSVGAGSYEQYF.